Each of the 25 T cell receptor beta chains below was sequenced from the same sample in a study of blood T cell repertoires in COVID-19. Assay used: immunoSEQ multiplex PCR; TCRdb lists only in-frame clones, some missing. The repertoire holds about 50,000 clones, with 85% as singletons. The sample taken for sequencing was peripheral blood. These receptors were taken from a man between 60 and 70 years old with acute or convalescent COVID-19.

The CDR3 sequence: CASSPLAGVYNEQFF. CDR3 nucleotides: TGTGCCAGCTCACCACTAGCGGGAGTATACAATGAGCAGTTCTTC. V gene TRBV18 combines with J gene TRBJ2-1; 9 bases match TRBD2. V lost 1 base, J lost 4 bases, and 2 bases stayed unmatched. The germline gives CDR1 KGHSH, CDR2 LQKENI. The CDR3 contains 15 residues. The variable domain in full, completed from reference TRBV18 and TRBJ2-1, reads NAGVMQNPRHLVRRRGQEARLRCSPMKGHSHVYWYRQLPEEGLKFMVYLQKENIIDESGMPKERFSAEFPKEGPSILRIQQVVRGDSAAYFCASSPLAGVYNEQFFGPGTRLTVL.

The count of this clone is one. This chain connects TRBV30 to TRBJ1-2; TRBD1 matches at 7 bases. This CDR3 contains 12 residues. Trimming took 4 bases from V and 5 from J; bases not matched to a gene: 4. Germline values: CDR1 GTSNPN, CDR2 SVGIG (reference sequence). CDR3 sequence: CAWNTGVYGYTF. CDR3 bases: TGTGCCTGGAACACAGGGGTATATGGCTACACCTTC. Filled out from reference TRBV30 and TRBJ1-2, the complete variable domain reads SQTIHQWPATLVQPVGSPLSLECTVEGTSNPNLYWYRQAAGRGLQLLFYSVGIGQISSEVPQNLSASRPQDRQFILSSKKLLLSDSGFYLCAWNTGVYGYTFGSGTRLTVV.

J is TRBJ2-2 and V is TRBV3-1 (or the pseudogene TRBV3-2); 8 bases are shared with TRBD1. V lost 4 bases, J lost 6 bases, and 7 bases stayed unmatched. CDR3 length: 15 amino acids. The germline gives CDR1 LGHDT, CDR2 YNNKEL (reference sequence). The CDR3 is CASSLGQGRAGELFF. CDR3 nucleotides: TGTGCCAGCAGCCTAGGACAGGGAAGGGCCGGGGAGCTGTTTTTT.

The chain links TRBV7-9 to TRBJ2-1, with TRBD1 matching 10 bases. The CDR3 sequence is 15 residues long. Germline loops: CDR1 SEHNR, CDR2 FQNEAQ (reference sequence). V lost 1 base, J lost 7 bases, and 4 bases stayed unmatched. In DNA form, the CDR3 reads TGTGCCAGCAGCTTAGGGGACAGGGGTAGAAATGAGCAGTTCTTC. Translating gives CASSLGDRGRNEQFF.

The chain combines TRBV5-4 with TRBJ1-4; D call uncertain. Germline assignment: CDR1 SGHNT and CDR2 YYREEE (reference sequence). With 0 bases removed from V and 7 bases from J, the gap between germline ends came to 7 bases. This CDR3 comprises 13 residues. The CDR3 loop reads CASSLDPLEKLFF. DNA for the CDR3: TGTGCCAGCAGCTTGGACCCACTTGAAAAACTGTTTTTT.

V and J are TRBV18 and TRBJ1-3; maybe TRBD1 (5 bases). The CDR3 covers 18 residues. Deletions cut 3 bases from V and 0 bases from J, with 18 bases between. Germline CDR1 is KGHSH and CDR2 is LQKENI. As DNA, the CDR3 is TGTGCCAGCTCACCCCTTCCACAGGTATTGAGCTCTGGAAACACCATATATTTT. Translation gives CASSPLPQVLSSGNTIYF.

The chain carries TRBV4-2 and TRBJ2-2; TRBD1 might be the D (5 bases). The CDR3 runs 16 residues. The germline V and J ends were trimmed by 4 bases and 0 bases, with 12 bases remaining between them. Germline CDR1 and CDR2: LGHNA and YNFKEQ. In DNA, the CDR3 is TGTGCCAGCAGCCCCTACCAGGACACGAACACCGGGGAGCTGTTTTTT. Translating gives CASSPYQDTNTGELFF.

The chain is built from TRBV3-1 (or the pseudogene TRBV3-2) and TRBJ1-5; maybe TRBD1 (5 bases). Germline assignment: CDR1 LGHDT and CDR2 YNNKEL (reference sequence). This CDR3 is 13 amino acids long. The germline V and J ends were trimmed by 1 base and 9 bases, with 10 bases remaining between them. The CDR3 DNA reads as TGTGCCAGCAGCCAAGGGGGGGATCGGCCCCAGCATTTT. This sequence encodes CASSQGGDRPQHF.

This chain uses TRBV9 with TRBJ2-3, with 8 bases fitting TRBD2. Germline trimming cut 0 bases from V and 0 bases from J; bases unmatched to any gene: 9. CDR1 is SGDLS, CDR2 YYNGEE, per germline. The CDR3 contains 18 residues. CDR3 sequence: CASSVGAGAPRSTDTQYF. The DNA for the CDR3 is TGTGCCAGCAGCGTAGGAGCGGGAGCCCCTCGGAGCACAGATACGCAGTATTTT.

The chain employs TRBV28 and TRBJ2-5; 8 nucleotides agree with TRBD2. V gave up 6 bases and J gave up 3 bases; unmatched junction bases: 9. Germline loops: CDR1 MDHEN, CDR2 SYDVKM. The CDR3 length is 15 residues. CDR3 sequence (DNA): TGTGCCAGCAGCCAGCTCTTAGCGGGAAAAGAGACCCAGTACTTC. The encoded protein is CASSQLLAGKETQYF.

The rearrangement joins TRBV9 to TRBJ1-6; D is perhaps TRBD1 (5 bases). CDR1 is SGDLS, CDR2 YYNGEE, per germline. V was shortened by 0 bases and J by 8 bases, with 9 bases between the two germline ends. The CDR3 covers 14 residues. The CDR3 reads CASSVAGIDSPLHF. The CDR3, as DNA: TGTGCCAGCAGCGTAGCAGGGATAGATTCACCCCTCCACTTT.

V gene TRBV5-1 combines with J gene TRBJ2-4; 7 bases are a match to TRBD2. The CDR3 sequence is 14 residues long. Trimming at V came to 4 bases and at J to 12 bases, leaving 13 bases not matched to a gene. Germline CDR1 SGHRS, CDR2 YFSETQ. CDR3 DNA sequence: TGCGCCAGCAGCAAAGACCGGGACTACGGAACTCAGTACTTC. Its protein product is CASSKDRDYGTQYF.

V is TRBV11-1 and J is TRBJ1-1; D unclear. This CDR3 has 15 residues. V dropped 5 bases and J dropped 1 base, with 14 bases sitting between them. CDR1 and CDR2 from the germline V gene are SGHAT and FQDESV (reference sequence). The CDR3 loop reads CASSRRGRRNTEAFF. Here the CDR3 DNA reads TGTGCCAGCAGCCGCCGCGGAAGAAGGAACACTGAAGCTTTCTTT.

The CDR3 nucleotides are TGCGCCAGCAGCCCGCCTGCAGGTGACTATGGCTACACCTTC. Protein sequence: CASSPPAGDYGYTF. V usage is TRBV4-1 and J usage is TRBJ1-2; no firm D call. Trimming removed 4 bases from V and 3 bases from J, with 12 bases in between. Germline-derived CDR1 and CDR2 are MGHRA and YSYEKL. The CDR3 is made up of 14 amino acids.

This CDR3 reads CASSLGLAGGIETQYF. The DNA for the CDR3 is TGCGCCAGCAGCTTGGGACTAGCGGGAGGAATTGAGACCCAGTACTTC. The chain links TRBV5-1 to TRBJ2-5; 13 bases fit TRBD2. Germline lookup yields CDR1 SGHRS and CDR2 YFSETQ. The CDR3 consists of 16 residues. J was trimmed by 5 bases and V by 0 bases; bases with no gene match: 4.

The V gene is TRBV14, the J gene TRBJ1-4; no definite D call. The V gene lost 0 bases and the J gene lost 3 bases, with 8 bases spanning the gap. The CDR3 covers 15 residues. Germline V CDR1 and CDR2: SGHDN, FVKESK. Here the CDR3 reads CASSQELRANEKLFF. CDR3 coding DNA: TGTGCCAGCAGCCAAGAATTGCGGGCTAATGAAAAACTGTTTTTT.

This chain uses TRBV9 with TRBJ1-2; no definite D call. Trimming took off 0 bases at V and 2 bases at J, with 11 bases between the two ends. CDR3 size: 15 residues. Per the germline V gene, CDR1 is SGDLS and CDR2 is YYNGEE. CDR3 residues: CASSVATAPNYGYTF. The CDR3 region has the DNA TGTGCCAGCAGCGTAGCTACAGCACCCAACTATGGCTACACCTTC.

The chain uses TRBV30 and TRBJ2-3; D unresolved. Germline loops: CDR1 GTSNPN, CDR2 SVGIG (reference sequence). Trimming removed 3 bases at V and 6 bases at J, with 7 bases between. The CDR3 runs to 11 residues. The chain's CDR3 is CAWSLPDTQYF. DNA of the CDR3: TGTGCCTGGAGCCTCCCCGATACGCAGTATTTT. The whole variable domain, remainder taken from reference TRBV30 and TRBJ2-3, is SQTIHQWPATLVQPVGSPLSLECTVEGTSNPNLYWYRQAAGRGLQLLFYSVGIGQISSEVPQNLSASRPQDRQFILSSKKLLLSDSGFYLCAWSLPDTQYFGPGTRLTVL.

This clone occurred a few times. The chain uses TRBV11-2 and TRBJ2-2, with 10 nucleotides matching TRBD1. The CDR3 extends over 15 amino acids. Looked up from germline, CDR1 is SGHAT and CDR2 is FQNNGV. Trimming removed 5 bases from V and 4 bases from J; junction bases left unmatched: 4. In DNA form, the CDR3 reads TGTGCCAGCAGCCCCCGGACAGGGGGCACCGGGGAGCTGTTTTTT. This gives the protein CASSPRTGGTGELFF.

This chain links TRBV5-1 with TRBJ1-2, with TRBD1 matching over 7 bases. Germline loops: CDR1 SGHRS, CDR2 YFSETQ. The CDR3 spans 15 residues. The J segment lost 2 bases and the V segment lost 1 base, leaving 5 bases of the junction unmatched. The CDR3 sequence: CASSLIAGGNYGYTF. In DNA, the CDR3 is TGCGCCAGCAGCTTGATAGCAGGGGGGAACTATGGCTACACCTTC.

The V call is TRBV5-3, the J call TRBJ1-2; D might be TRBD1 (6 bases). TRBV5-3 is an ORF; its function is uncertain. The CDR3 is made up of 21 amino acids. Trimming took off 3 bases at V and 0 bases at J, with 30 bases between the two ends. CDR3 loop: CARSSYGDIGARAKANYGYTF. The CDR3, as DNA: TGTGCCAGAAGCTCCTACGGGGACATAGGTGCCAGGGCTAAAGCTAACTATGGCTACACCTTC.

This clone was seen just once. CDR3 amino acids: CAWSVRVRETQYF. The CDR3 coding sequence is TGTGCCTGGAGTGTACGGGTAAGAGAGACCCAGTACTTC. V usage is TRBV30 and J usage is TRBJ2-5; D remains ambiguous. The length of the CDR3 is 13 residues. The ends were cut back, 0 bases at V and 4 bases at J, with 9 bases in the middle. Germline V gives CDR1 GTSNPN, CDR2 SVGIG (reference sequence).

The CDR3 sequence is CASSVKQGGTNVLTF. The CDR3 DNA is TGTGCCAGCAGTGTTAAACAGGGGGGAACCAACGTCCTGACTTTC. V usage is TRBV2 and J usage is TRBJ2-6, with 8 bases aligning to TRBD1. J was trimmed by 8 bases and V by 4 bases; bases with no gene match: 7. The CDR3 consists of 15 residues. Germline lookup yields CDR1 SNHLY and CDR2 FYNNEI.

The chain joins TRBV5-4 to TRBJ2-1, with D maybe TRBD1 (6 bases). Germline assignment: CDR1 SGHNT and CDR2 YYREEE (reference sequence). V was cut by 3 bases and J by 9 bases, with 22 bases left in between. The CDR3 is 16 residues long. CDR3 sequence (DNA): TGTGCCAGCAGCTACGCCGGGACACCCCTTAGGGGTGAGCAGTTCTTC. The encoded protein is CASSYAGTPLRGEQFF.

The J gene is TRBJ2-7, the V gene TRBV14; TRBD2 agrees at 15 bases. This CDR3 region has 17 residues. Unmatched junction bases numbered 8, after V lost 4 bases and J lost 4 bases. Germline CDR1 reads SGHDN; CDR2 reads FVKESK. The CDR3 DNA follows: TGTGCCAGCAGCCTCGGACTAGCGGGAGGGCCTCGGTACGAGCAGTACTTC. Its translation: CASSLGLAGGPRYEQYF.